One TCR beta chain is described in this entry. Its matching antigen is unknown. This specimen comes from a study of CD8+ T cells in alopecia areata. Treatment here: oral pan-JAK inhibitor, 5-10 mg twice daily. RNA extraction was followed by reverse transcription into cDNA, which acted as the sequencing template. Only in-frame clones appear in the TCRdb table, and some are missing; sequencing was by immunoSEQ multiplex PCR. The sample carries about 120,000 clones, 50% to 55% recorded once. General study points: Resident alphabeta T-cell populations of normal skin are likewise subject to sequencing in scalp samples.

The CDR3 is 15 amino acids. Losses at the gene ends were 3 bases for V and 6 bases for J; bases not matched to a gene: 4. Germline assignment: CDR1 SEHNR and CDR2 FQNEAQ (reference sequence). The TCR was taken from a human donor with alopecia areata. The sequenced sample was CD4+ T cells sorted from blood, obtained at week 4, from a patient treated with tofacitinib. The chain has TRBV7-9 and TRBJ2-2, with 10 nucleotides matching TRBD2. The CDR3 DNA reads TGTGCCAGCAGCTTCAGCGGGAGGGCCCCCGGGGAGCTGTTTTTT. This translates into CASSFSGRAPGELFF.